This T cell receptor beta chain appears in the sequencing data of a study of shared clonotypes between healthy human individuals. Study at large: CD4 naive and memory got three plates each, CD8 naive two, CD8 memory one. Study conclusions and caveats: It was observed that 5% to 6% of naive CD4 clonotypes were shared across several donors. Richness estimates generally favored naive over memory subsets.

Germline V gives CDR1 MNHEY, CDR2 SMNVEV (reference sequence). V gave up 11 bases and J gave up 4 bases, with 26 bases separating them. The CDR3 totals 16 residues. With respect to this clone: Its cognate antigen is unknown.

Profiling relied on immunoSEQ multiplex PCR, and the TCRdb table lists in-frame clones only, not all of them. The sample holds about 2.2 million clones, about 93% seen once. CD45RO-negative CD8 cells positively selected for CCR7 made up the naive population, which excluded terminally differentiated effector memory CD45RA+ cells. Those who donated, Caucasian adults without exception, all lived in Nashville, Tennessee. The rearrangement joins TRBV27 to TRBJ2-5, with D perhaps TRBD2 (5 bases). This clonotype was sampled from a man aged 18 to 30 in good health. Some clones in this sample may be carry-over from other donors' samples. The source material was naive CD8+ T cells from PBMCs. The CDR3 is CASWDQVGGLRETQYF. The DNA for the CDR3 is TGTGCCTCCTGGGATCAAGTCGGAGGATTACGAGAGACCCAGTACTTC.